This TCR beta chain was observed in a study of T-cell memory formation after mild COVID-19. Germline V lookup: CDR1 ENHRY, CDR2 SYGVKD. V was clipped by 0 bases and J by 10 bases; unmatched bases: 7. CDR3 size: 15 residues. UMIs and sample barcodes were carried by the TCR alpha and TCR beta cDNA libraries that 5'RACE produced using constant-segment primers. MiXCR was run by TCRdb on the 5' RACE reads, yielding one entry per CDR3 protein. The sample lists 200,000 to 250,000 distinct CDR3 sequences; over 7.5% were seen once. The specimen was PBMCs or a T cell subset sorted from them (not recorded which). The clonotype was recovered from a man younger than 35 who had mild COVID-19 (a few samples of this study predate the infection). Cell type and time point are not known. This chain uses TRBV10-3 with TRBJ1-5, with 9 bases aligning to TRBD1. The CDR3 is CAISESRGQGAPQHF. The CDR3, as DNA: TGTGCCATCAGTGAGTCTAGGGGACAGGGAGCCCCCCAGCATTTT.